Listed here are 15 T cell receptor beta chains from one sample, sequenced in a study of T-cell memory formation after mild COVID-19. TCRdb re-analysed the 5' RACE reads in MiXCR, keeping a single row per CDR3 protein. The sample lists roughly 350,000 distinct CDR3 sequences; approximately 27% were seen once. Sequenced input: PBMCs or a T cell subset sorted from them (not recorded which). Source of these receptors: an adult woman who had mild COVID-19 (a few samples of this study predate the infection). Cell type and time point are not known.

This clonotype was observed a single time. The chain has TRBV6-5 and TRBJ2-1; perhaps D is TRBD1 or TRBD2 (5 bases each). CDR3 length: 13 amino acids. The V and J ends lost 6 bases and 15 bases respectively, with 21 bases between them. CDR1 and CDR2 (germline): MNHEY, SVGAGI. This chain's CDR3 is CASSEGWTSSAFF. The CDR3 region has the DNA TGTGCCAGCAGCGAGGGGTGGACATCGTCGGCGTTCTTC.

This chain links TRBV5-6 with TRBJ1-3; D might be TRBD1 (6 bases). The CDR3 spans 15 residues. The germline V gene has CDR1 SGHDT and CDR2 YYEEEE. V was trimmed by 4 bases and J by 0 bases, leaving 11 bases between them. The chain's CDR3 is CASSIGQLSGNTIYF. CDR3 sequence (DNA): TGTGCCAGCAGCATCGGACAGCTCTCTGGAAACACCATATATTTT.

The rearrangement uses TRBV12-3 or TRBV12-4 and TRBJ2-7, with unresolved D. Trimming left V 2 bases short and J 1 base short, with 15 bases between. There are 16 residues in the CDR3. The chain's CDR3 is CASSLQQRLSSYEQYF. The CDR3 DNA is TGTGCCAGCAGTTTACAGCAGCGTTTGAGTTCCTACGAGCAGTACTTC.

The chain has TRBV12-3 or TRBV12-4 and TRBJ1-5; no firm D call. This CDR3 contains 14 residues. V lost 0 bases and J lost 4, with 7 bases in between. In DNA, the CDR3 is TGTGCCAGCAGTTTAGCGGTCGGTAATCAGCCCCAGCATTTT. Its protein product is CASSLAVGNQPQHF.

This chain links TRBV5-1 with TRBJ1-1; perhaps TRBD1 as D (6 bases). Trimming left V 4 bases short and J 4 bases short, with 14 bases between. Germline V gene data show CDR1 as SGHRS and CDR2 as YFSETQ. This CDR3 has 14 amino acids. The CDR3 spells CASSPDGQRTEAFF. In DNA, the CDR3 is TGCGCCAGCAGCCCCGACGGACAGCGCACTGAAGCTTTCTTT.

This clonotype has ten or more counts. The chain couples TRBV6-2 or TRBV6-3 to TRBJ1-5; 7 positions match TRBD1. The CDR3 totals 14 residues. The V gene end was trimmed by 6 bases and the J gene end by 6 bases; junction bases not matched to a gene: 8. Germline loops: CDR1 MNHEY, CDR2 SVGEGT. The CDR3: CASSVTGEAQPQHF. CDR3 nucleotide sequence: TGTGCCAGCAGCGTTACAGGGGAAGCTCAGCCCCAGCATTTT.

This chain uses TRBV7-2 with TRBJ2-7; D gene ambiguous. CDR1 is SGHTA, CDR2 FQGNSA, per germline. CDR3 length: 13 amino acids. Trimming removed 5 bases from V and 2 bases from J, with 10 bases in between. DNA for the CDR3: TGTGCCAGCAGCCCACAACTGGCCTACGAGCAGTACTTC. It is translated as CASSPQLAYEQYF.

This clonotype appeared a few times. This chain's CDR3 is CASLRQGPNEQYF. The CDR3, as DNA: TGTGCCAGCCTGCGACAGGGTCCCAACGAGCAGTACTTC. This rearrangement joins TRBV12-3 or TRBV12-4 to TRBJ2-7; 7 bases agree with TRBD1. This CDR3 has 13 amino acids. V dropped 8 bases and J dropped 5; count of bases not matched to a gene: 9.

This sequence joins TRBV21-1 and TRBJ2-7. TRBV21-1 represents a pseudogene. There are 13 residues in the CDR3. The DNA of the CDR3 is TGTGCCAGCAGCAAGGACCGACGCTACGAGCAGTACTTC. Protein: CASSKDRRYEQYF.

The rearrangement joins TRBV28 to TRBJ2-3; maybe TRBD2 (5 bases). The CDR3 has 13 amino acids. V lost 1 base and J 8 bases, leaving 10 bases between the germline ends. Germline V gives CDR1 MDHEN, CDR2 SYDVKM. The CDR3 sequence: CASSLSLEGTQYF. The CDR3 coding sequence is TGTGCCAGCAGTTTATCTCTAGAGGGTACGCAGTATTTT. Together with reference TRBV28 and TRBJ2-3, the CDR3 gives the full variable domain: DVKVTQSSRYLVKRTGEKVFLECVQDMDHENMFWYRQDPGLGLRLIYFSYDVKMKEKGDIPEGYSVSREKKERFSLILESASTNQTSMYLCASSLSLEGTQYFGPGTRLTVL.

In this sample, this clonotype turned up a few times. This sequence joins TRBV6-1 and TRBJ2-7, with 14 bases identical to TRBD2. Germline-derived CDR1 and CDR2 are MNHNS and SASEGT. Germline trimming cut 6 bases from V and 4 bases from J; bases unmatched to any gene: 8. The CDR3 sequence is 16 residues long. In nucleotides, the CDR3 is TGTGCCAGCAGCCTCGGACTAGCGGGAGGATCTTACGAGCAGTACTTC. It codes for CASSLGLAGGSYEQYF.

This clonotype occurred many times. This chain joins TRBV11-2 and TRBJ2-7, with a weak D call TRBD2 (6 bases). Trimming shortened V by 5 bases and J by 2 bases, and 7 bases separated the two germline ends. The CDR3 is 12 amino acids. CDR1 and CDR2 from the germline V gene are SGHAT and FQNNGV. Here the CDR3 DNA reads TGTGCCAGCAGCCGGGGGACCTACGAGCAGTACTTC. Translation gives CASSRGTYEQYF.

This clonotype turned up a few times. The chain has TRBV3-1 and TRBJ1-2; D gene unclear. The length of the CDR3 is 14 residues. The V and J ends lost 5 bases and 10 bases respectively, with 20 bases between them. Germline CDR1 is LGHDT and CDR2 is YNNKEL (reference sequence). The CDR3 loop reads CASSEFGLSINYTF. The DNA of the CDR3 is TGTGCCAGCAGCGAGTTCGGCTTGTCGATCAACTACACCTTC.

V usage is TRBV5-6 and J usage is TRBJ2-3; 8 bases fit TRBD2. The CDR3 runs 16 residues. The J segment lost 2 bases and the V segment lost 4 bases, leaving 9 bases of the junction unmatched. CDR1 is SGHDT and CDR2 is YYEEEE in the germline V gene. The CDR3 reads CASSREAAGATDTQYF. In DNA, the CDR3 is TGTGCCAGCAGCCGGGAGGCAGCGGGGGCCACAGATACGCAGTATTTT.

The V and J genes are TRBV24-1 and TRBJ2-3; 8 bases align to TRBD2. Trimming removed 3 bases from V and 7 bases from J; junction bases left unmatched: 8. CDR1 and CDR2 from the germline V gene are KGHDR and SFDVKD. The CDR3 consists of 15 residues. CDR3 protein: CATSDPTGGSNTQYF. In DNA, the CDR3 is TGTGCCACCAGTGATCCGACGGGGGGGTCTAATACGCAGTATTTT.